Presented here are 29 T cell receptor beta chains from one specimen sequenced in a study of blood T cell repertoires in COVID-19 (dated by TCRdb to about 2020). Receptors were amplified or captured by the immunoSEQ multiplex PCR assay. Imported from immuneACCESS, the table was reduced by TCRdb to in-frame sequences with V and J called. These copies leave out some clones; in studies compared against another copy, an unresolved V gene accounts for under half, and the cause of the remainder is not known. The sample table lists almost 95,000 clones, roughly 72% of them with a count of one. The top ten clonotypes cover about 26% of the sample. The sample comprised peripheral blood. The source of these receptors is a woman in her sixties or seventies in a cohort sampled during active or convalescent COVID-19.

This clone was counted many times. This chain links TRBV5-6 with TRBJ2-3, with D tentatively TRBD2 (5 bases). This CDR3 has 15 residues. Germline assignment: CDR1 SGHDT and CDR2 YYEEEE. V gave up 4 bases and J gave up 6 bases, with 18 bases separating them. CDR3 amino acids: CASSVKGELGDTQYF. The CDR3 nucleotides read TGTGCCAGCAGCGTCAAAGGCGAACTAGGGGATACGCAGTATTTT.

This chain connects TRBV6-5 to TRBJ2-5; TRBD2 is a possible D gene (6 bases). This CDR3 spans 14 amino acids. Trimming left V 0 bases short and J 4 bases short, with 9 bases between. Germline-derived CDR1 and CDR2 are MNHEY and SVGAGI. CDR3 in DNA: TGTGCCAGCAGTTACTCGGGCGGGGTAGAGACCCAGTACTTC. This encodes CASSYSGGVETQYF.

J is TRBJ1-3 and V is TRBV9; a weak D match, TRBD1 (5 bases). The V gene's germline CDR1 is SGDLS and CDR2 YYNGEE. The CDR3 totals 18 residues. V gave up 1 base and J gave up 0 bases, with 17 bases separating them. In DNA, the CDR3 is TGTGCCAGCAGCGTAAGGGAACACCTAGGGGCCTCTGGAAACACCATATATTTT. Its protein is CASSVREHLGASGNTIYF.

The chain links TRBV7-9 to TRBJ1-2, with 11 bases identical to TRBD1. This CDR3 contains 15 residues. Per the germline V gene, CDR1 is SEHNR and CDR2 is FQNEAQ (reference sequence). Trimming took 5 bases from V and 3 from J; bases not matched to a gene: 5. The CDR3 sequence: CASSRRTGGDYGYTF. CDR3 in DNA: TGTGCCAGCAGCAGACGGACAGGGGGCGACTATGGCTACACCTTC.

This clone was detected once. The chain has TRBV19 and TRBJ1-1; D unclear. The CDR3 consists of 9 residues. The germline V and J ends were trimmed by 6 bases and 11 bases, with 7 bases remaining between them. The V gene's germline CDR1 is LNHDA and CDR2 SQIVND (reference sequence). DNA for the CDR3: TGTGCCAGTAGACAGAAGGCTTTCTTT. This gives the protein CASRQKAFF.

CDR3 nucleotide sequence: TGTGCCAGCAGTTACGGCGCGGGGGGGCAAAATGAGCAGTTCTTC. Protein product: CASSYGAGGQNEQFF. V usage is TRBV6-6 and J usage is TRBJ2-1, with 9 nucleotides matching TRBD2. In germline, CDR1 is MNHNY, CDR2 SVGAGI (reference sequence). J lost 7 bases, V lost 2 bases, and 6 bases had no gene match. The CDR3 is made up of 15 amino acids.

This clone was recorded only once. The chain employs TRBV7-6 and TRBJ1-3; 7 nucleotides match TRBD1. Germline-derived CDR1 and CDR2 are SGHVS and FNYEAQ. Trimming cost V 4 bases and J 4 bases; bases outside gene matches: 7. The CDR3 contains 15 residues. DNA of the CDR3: TGTGCCAGCAGCTACAGACAGGGACAAGGAAACACCATATATTTT. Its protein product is CASSYRQGQGNTIYF.

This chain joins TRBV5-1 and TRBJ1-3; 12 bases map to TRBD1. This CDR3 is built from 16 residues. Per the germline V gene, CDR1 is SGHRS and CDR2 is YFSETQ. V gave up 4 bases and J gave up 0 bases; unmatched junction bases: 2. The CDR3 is CASSGGQGASGNTIYF. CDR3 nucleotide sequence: TGCGCCAGCAGCGGGGGACAGGGGGCCTCTGGAAACACCATATATTTT.

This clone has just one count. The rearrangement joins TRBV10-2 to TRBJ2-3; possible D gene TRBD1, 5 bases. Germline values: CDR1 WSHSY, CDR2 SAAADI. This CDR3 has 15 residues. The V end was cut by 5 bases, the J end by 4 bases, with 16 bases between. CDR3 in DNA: TGCGCCAGCAGTCGATTGGCAGGGATAGCAGATACGCAGTATTTT. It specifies CASSRLAGIADTQYF.

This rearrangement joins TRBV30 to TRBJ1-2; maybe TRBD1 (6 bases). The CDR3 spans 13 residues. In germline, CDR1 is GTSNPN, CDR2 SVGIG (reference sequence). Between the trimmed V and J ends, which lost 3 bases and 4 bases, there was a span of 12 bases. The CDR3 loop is CAWRGQGGYGYTF. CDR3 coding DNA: TGTGCCTGGAGGGGACAAGGGGGCTATGGCTACACCTTC.

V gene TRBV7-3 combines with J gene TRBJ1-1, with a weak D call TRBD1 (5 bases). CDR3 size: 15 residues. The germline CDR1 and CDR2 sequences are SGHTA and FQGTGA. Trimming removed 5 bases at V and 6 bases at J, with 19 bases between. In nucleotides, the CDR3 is TGTGCCAGCAGCCCCGGGGGATGGAGTTCGGCTGAAGCTTTCTTT. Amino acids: CASSPGGWSSAEAFF.

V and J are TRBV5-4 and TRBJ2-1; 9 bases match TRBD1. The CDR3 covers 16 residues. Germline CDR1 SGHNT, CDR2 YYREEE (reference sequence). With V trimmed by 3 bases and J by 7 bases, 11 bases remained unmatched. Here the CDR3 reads CASSWIRQGVRNEQFF. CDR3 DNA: TGTGCCAGCAGCTGGATAAGACAGGGGGTCCGGAATGAGCAGTTCTTC.

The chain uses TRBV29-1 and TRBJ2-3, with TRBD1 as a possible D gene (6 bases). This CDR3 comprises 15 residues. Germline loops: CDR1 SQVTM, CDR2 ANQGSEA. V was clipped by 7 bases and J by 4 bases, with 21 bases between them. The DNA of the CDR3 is TGCAGCGCTCTGACGGTGGCAGGGGTAGCAGATACGCAGTATTTT. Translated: CSALTVAGVADTQYF.

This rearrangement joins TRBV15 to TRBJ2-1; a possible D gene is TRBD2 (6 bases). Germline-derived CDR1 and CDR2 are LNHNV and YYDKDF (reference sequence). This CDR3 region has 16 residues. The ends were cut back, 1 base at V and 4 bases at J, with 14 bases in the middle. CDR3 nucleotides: TGTGCCACCAGCAGAGGTAACGGGGGTATGTACAATGAGCAGTTCTTC. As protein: CATSRGNGGMYNEQFF.

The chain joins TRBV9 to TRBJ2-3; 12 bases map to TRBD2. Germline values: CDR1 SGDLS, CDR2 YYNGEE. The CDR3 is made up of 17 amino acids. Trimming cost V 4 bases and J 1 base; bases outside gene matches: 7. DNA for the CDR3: TGTGCCAGCAGCCTACGACTAGCGGGGGTTGGCACAGATACGCAGTATTTT. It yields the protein CASSLRLAGVGTDTQYF.

The CDR3 here is CASRYSGTEAFF. CDR3 nucleotides: TGTGCCAGCAGGTACAGCGGGACTGAAGCTTTCTTT. The chain has TRBV2 and TRBJ1-1; D not resolved. Germline assignment: CDR1 SNHLY and CDR2 FYNNEI. The ends were cut back, 6 bases at V and 5 bases at J, with 10 bases in the middle. The CDR3 loop spans 12 amino acids.

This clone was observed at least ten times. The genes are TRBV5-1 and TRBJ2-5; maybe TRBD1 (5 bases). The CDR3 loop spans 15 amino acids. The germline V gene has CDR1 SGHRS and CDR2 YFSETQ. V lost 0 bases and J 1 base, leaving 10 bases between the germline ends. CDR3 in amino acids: CASSLDAGLQETQYF. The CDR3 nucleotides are TGCGCCAGCAGCTTGGATGCAGGGCTCCAAGAGACCCAGTACTTC.

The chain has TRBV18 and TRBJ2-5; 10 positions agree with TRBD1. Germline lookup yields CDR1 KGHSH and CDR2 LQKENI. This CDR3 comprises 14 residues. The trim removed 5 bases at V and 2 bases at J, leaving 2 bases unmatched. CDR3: CASSSGQGQETQYF. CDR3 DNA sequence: TGTGCCAGCTCATCGGGACAGGGGCAAGAGACCCAGTACTTC.

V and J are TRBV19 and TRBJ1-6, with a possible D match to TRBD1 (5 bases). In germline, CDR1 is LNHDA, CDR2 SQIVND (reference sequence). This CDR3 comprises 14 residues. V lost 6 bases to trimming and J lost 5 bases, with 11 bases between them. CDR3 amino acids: CASRLGLHNSPLHF. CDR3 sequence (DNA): TGTGCCAGTAGGTTGGGGCTTCATAATTCACCCCTCCACTTT.

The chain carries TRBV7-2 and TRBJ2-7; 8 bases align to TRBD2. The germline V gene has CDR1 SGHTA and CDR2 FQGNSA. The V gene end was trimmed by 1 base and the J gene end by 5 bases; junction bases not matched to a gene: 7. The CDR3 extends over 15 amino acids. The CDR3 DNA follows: TGTGCCAGCAGCTTAGAGGGCGGGGGGCCCCACGAGCAGTACTTC. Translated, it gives CASSLEGGGPHEQYF.

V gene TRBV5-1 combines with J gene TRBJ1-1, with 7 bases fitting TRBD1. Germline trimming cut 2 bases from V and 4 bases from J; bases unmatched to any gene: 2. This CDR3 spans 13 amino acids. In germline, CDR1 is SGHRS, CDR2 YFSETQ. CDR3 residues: CASSLQGTTEAFF. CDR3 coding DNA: TGCGCCAGCAGCTTACAGGGGACCACTGAAGCTTTCTTT.

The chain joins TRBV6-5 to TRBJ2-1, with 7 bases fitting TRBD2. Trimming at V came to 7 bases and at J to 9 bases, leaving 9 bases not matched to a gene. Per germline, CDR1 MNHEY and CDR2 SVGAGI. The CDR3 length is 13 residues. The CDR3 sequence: CASNLRGVGEQFF. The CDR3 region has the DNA TGTGCCAGCAATCTACGGGGGGTCGGTGAGCAGTTCTTC.

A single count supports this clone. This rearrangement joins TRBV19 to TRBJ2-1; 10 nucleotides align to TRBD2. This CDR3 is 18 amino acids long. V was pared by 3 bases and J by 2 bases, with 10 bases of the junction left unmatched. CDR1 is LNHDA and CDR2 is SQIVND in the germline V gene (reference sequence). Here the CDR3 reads CASSIFSLSGGAYNEQFF. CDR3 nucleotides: TGTGCCAGTAGTATCTTTTCCTTAAGCGGGGGGGCCTACAATGAGCAGTTCTTC. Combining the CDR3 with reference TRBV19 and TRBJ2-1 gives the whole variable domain DGGITQSPKYLFRKEGQNVTLSCEQNLNHDAMYWYRQDPGQGLRLIYYSQIVNDFQKGDIAEGYSVSREKKESFPLTVTSAQKNPTAFYLCASSIFSLSGGAYNEQFFGPGTRLTVL.

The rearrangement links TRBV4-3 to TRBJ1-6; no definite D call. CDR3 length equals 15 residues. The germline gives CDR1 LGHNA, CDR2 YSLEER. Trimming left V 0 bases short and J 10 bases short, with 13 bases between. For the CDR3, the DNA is TGCGCCAGCAGCCAAGACTCGAGTGAGAGGTCACCCCTCCACTTT. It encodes CASSQDSSERSPLHF.

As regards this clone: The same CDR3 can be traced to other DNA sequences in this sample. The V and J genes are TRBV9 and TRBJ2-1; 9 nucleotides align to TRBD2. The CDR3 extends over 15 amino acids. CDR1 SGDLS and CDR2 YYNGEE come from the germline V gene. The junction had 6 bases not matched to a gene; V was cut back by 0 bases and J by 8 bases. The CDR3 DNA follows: TGTGCCAGCAGCGTAGTTCTAGCGGGGCTGGATGAGCAGTTCTTC. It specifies CASSVVLAGLDEQFF.

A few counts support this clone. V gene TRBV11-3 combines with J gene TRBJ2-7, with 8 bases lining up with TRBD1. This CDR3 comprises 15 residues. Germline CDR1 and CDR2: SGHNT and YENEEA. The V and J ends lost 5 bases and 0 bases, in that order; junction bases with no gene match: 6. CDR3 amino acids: CASSQGASPSYEQYF. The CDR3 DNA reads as TGTGCCAGCAGCCAGGGGGCGTCCCCCTCCTACGAGCAGTACTTC.

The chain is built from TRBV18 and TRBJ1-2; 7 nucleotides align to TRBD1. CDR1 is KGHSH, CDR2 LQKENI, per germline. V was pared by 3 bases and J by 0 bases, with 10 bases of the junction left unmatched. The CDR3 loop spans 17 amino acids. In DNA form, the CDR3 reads TGTGCCAGCTCACCCAGGACAGGCGATATTACTAACTATGGCTACACCTTC. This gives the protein CASSPRTGDITNYGYTF.

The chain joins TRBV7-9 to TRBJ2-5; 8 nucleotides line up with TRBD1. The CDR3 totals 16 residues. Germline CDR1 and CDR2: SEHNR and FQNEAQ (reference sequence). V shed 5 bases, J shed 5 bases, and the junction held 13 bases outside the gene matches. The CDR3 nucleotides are TGTGCCAGCAGCCCCGGACAGGGTAGTTTCGGGGAGACCCAGTACTTC. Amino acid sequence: CASSPGQGSFGETQYF. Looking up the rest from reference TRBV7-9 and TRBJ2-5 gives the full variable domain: DTGVSQNPRHKITKRGQNVTFRCDPISEHNRLYWYRQTLGQGPEFLTYFQNEAQLEKSRLLSDRFSAERPKGSFSTLEIQRTEQGDSAMYLCASSPGQGSFGETQYFGPGTRLLVL.

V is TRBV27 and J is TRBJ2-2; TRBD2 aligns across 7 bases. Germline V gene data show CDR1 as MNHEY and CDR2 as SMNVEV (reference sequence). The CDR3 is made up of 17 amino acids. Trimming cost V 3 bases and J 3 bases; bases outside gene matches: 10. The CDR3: CASSFRTGGGHTGELFF. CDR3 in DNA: TGTGCCAGCAGTTTTCGGACTGGCGGGGGTCACACCGGGGAGCTGTTTTTT.